This T cell receptor beta chain was recovered during a study of PD-1 and CTLA-4 blockade in melanoma. Sequencing was performed with immunoSEQ multiplex PCR; in TCRdb, only in-frame clones are kept and a portion is missing. The sample holds some 30,000 clones; about 88% are singletons and the top ten take roughly 6.8%. The CDR3 has 13 amino acids. The germline CDR1 and CDR2 sequences are MDHEN and SYDVKM. V lost 6 bases, J lost 7 bases, and 8 bases stayed unmatched. The genes are TRBV28 and TRBJ2-7; 8 bases are shared with TRBD2. Sequencing used CD8+ T cells from peripheral blood, obtained from a patient given anti-PD-1 treatment. This clonotype was obtained from a human donor with melanoma. CDR3 in amino acids: CASSTAGGREQYF. CDR3 DNA sequence: TGTGCCAGCAGCACTGCGGGGGGCAGGGAGCAGTACTTC.